These T cell receptor beta chains were read from a single sample in a study of PD-1 blockade in classical Hodgkin lymphoma. Measured with immunoSEQ multiplex PCR; TCRdb has only the in-frame clones, and not every one. Counted here are 20,000 or so clones, roughly 80% occurring once; the ten biggest clones make up 2.6%. The source material was CD4+ T cells from blood, sampled before the fourth cycle of nivolumab. Every receptor here comes from a human donor with classical Hodgkin lymphoma. CDR3s include the opening cysteine and the closing phenylalanine or tryptophan. D genes are given only for firm matches. Clone size is not always given. Where it is, it says once, few, many or a class for expanded clones.

v_call	clone_size	j_call	d_call	cdr3_nt	cdr3_aa
TRBV10-3	-	TRBJ2-7	TRBD2	TGTGCCATCAGTGAGTCGAGGAGCGGGAGTATCTACGAGCAGTACTTC	CAISESRSGSIYEQYF
TRBV28	once	TRBJ1-5	-	TGTGCCAGCAGTTTATCTCGTTCCCCAGGGTACCAGCCCCAGCATTTT	CASSLSRSPGYQPQHF
TRBV5-1	-	TRBJ2-1	TRBD2	TGCGCCAGCAGCTTGGTCACGTCACTAGCGGGAACCTACAATGAGCAGTTCTTC	CASSLVTSLAGTYNEQFF
TRBV7-8	-	TRBJ2-2	TRBD2	TGTGCCAGCAGCCCCAGGACTAGCGGGAGTACCGGGGAGCTGTTTTTT	CASSPRTSGSTGELFF
TRBV6-1	-	TRBJ2-3	-	TGTGCCAGCAGTGAGAGTCGCACAGATACGCAGTATTTT	CASSESRTDTQYF
TRBV6-1	-	TRBJ1-1	TRBD1	TGTGCCAGCGGTAAGACAGGGTTGATGAACACTGAAGCTTTCTTT	CASGKTGLMNTEAFF
TRBV29-1	-	TRBJ2-1	-	TGCAGCGTTGAGGGACGGGGTATTCCCGATGAGCAGTTCTTC	CSVEGRGIPDEQFF
TRBV19	-	TRBJ2-2	-	TGTGCCAGTAATACCGGGCAGGGGAGTAACACCGGGGAGCTGTTTTTT	CASNTGQGSNTGELFF
TRBV11-2	-	TRBJ1-2	-	TGTGCCAGCAGCTTGGGACCGAACAGTGGCTACACCTTC	CASSLGPNSGYTF
TRBV9	-	TRBJ2-5	TRBD2	TGTGCCAGCAGCGCTGCCGGGACTAGCGGGAAGGAGGGGGAGACCCAGTACTTC	CASSAAGTSGKEGETQYF
TRBV7-6	-	TRBJ2-1	TRBD1	TGTGCCAGCAGCTTCCCCGGGACAGGGGAAGGTGAGCAGTTCTTC	CASSFPGTGEGEQFF
TRBV6-1	-	TRBJ2-7	-	TGTGCCAGCAGTGTGGGCACTCACTACGAGCAGTACTTC	CASSVGTHYEQYF
TRBV6-1	-	TRBJ2-7	-	TGTGCCAGCAGCCGGGACCGCGCTGGCTACGAGCAGTACTTC	CASSRDRAGYEQYF
TRBV11-2	-	TRBJ2-1	TRBD2	TGTGCCAGCAGCCCCAATCGACTAGCGGGGGGGAATGAGCAGTTCTTC	CASSPNRLAGGNEQFF
TRBV19	-	TRBJ2-1	TRBD1	TGTGCCAGTAGTACTCGGACAGGGGGCCACAATGAGCAGTTCTTC	CASSTRTGGHNEQFF
TRBV27	-	TRBJ1-5	TRBD1	TGTGCCAGCAGTGAGACAGGGAGCAATCAGCCCCAGCATTTT	CASSETGSNQPQHF
TRBV9	-	TRBJ2-1	TRBD2	TGTGCCAGCAGCGTAGTAGCGGGCTCCTACAATGAGCAGTTCTTC	CASSVVAGSYNEQFF
TRBV19	-	TRBJ1-1	-	TGTGCCAGTAGTAAATTTGCGAACACTGAAGCTTTCTTT	CASSKFANTEAFF
TRBV30	-	TRBJ1-1	-	TGTGCCTGGGATCTGGGGGGGACGAACACTGAAGCTTTCTTT	CAWDLGGTNTEAFF
TRBV29-1	-	TRBJ2-5	-	TGCAGCGTTGATCGGGCGGGGGAGACCCAGTACTTC	CSVDRAGETQYF
TRBV9	-	TRBJ2-5	-	TGTGCCAGCAGCGTTGGCGGGACAGACCCTCGAGGGACCCAGTACTTC	CASSVGGTDPRGTQYF
TRBV2	-	TRBJ2-3	-	TGTGCCAGGGGGGTTGCGGGTGGTTCAGATACGCAGTATTTT	CARGVAGGSDTQYF
TRBV6-5	-	TRBJ1-4	-	TGTGCCAGCGGGACCAGGTCGGCTCGGCTGTTTTTT	CASGTRSARLFF
TRBV5-1	-	TRBJ2-3	TRBD2	TGCGCCAGCAGCTCGCGACTAGCGGGAGGCACAGATACGCAGTATTTT	CASSSRLAGGTDTQYF
TRBV28	-	TRBJ1-2	TRBD1	TGTGCCAGCAGTTTCTTCTCGACAGGGCCCCCGGGCTACACCTTC	CASSFFSTGPPGYTF
TRBV5-1	-	TRBJ1-2	TRBD1	TGCGCCAGCAGCTTGACCGGGACAGCCGATGGCTACACCTTC	CASSLTGTADGYTF
TRBV5-1	few	TRBJ2-3	TRBD2	TGCGCCAGCAGCTTGGAACTAGCGGGAGATACGCAGTATTTT	CASSLELAGDTQYF
TRBV29-1	-	TRBJ2-7	-	TGCAGCGTAGGTGAGGGGACACCTCGGGGGCAGTACTTC	CSVGEGTPRGQYF
TRBV9	-	TRBJ2-3	-	TGTGCCAGCAGTGCTCGACTAGTTCCCCACACAGATACGCAGTATTTT	CASSARLVPHTDTQYF